This T cell receptor (beta chain) emerged from a study of cytomegalovirus exposure and HLA in healthy donors. Study at large: HLA-typed donors were the source of 80 million to 90 million unique TCRs, which an early data release held.

The PCR employed 60 Vbeta primers together with 13 Jbeta primers. Repertoires were generated with immunoSEQ multiplex PCR, while TCRdb's copy carries only in-frame clones and drops some. The sample holds about 250,000 clones, nearly 95% seen once. V dropped 5 bases and J dropped 3 bases, with 10 bases sitting between them. The germline V gene has CDR1 ENHRY and CDR2 SYGVKD. The CDR3 spans 14 residues. The clonotype was recovered from a girl aged 2 to 10 in good health and CMV-seronegative. The chain carries TRBV10-3 and TRBJ2-2; tentative D call: TRBD1 (6 bases). Sequenced material: PBMCs. The CDR3 DNA sequence: TGTGCCATCAGTCGGACAGCTTACACCGGGGAGCTGTTTTTT. Its translation is CAISRTAYTGELFF.